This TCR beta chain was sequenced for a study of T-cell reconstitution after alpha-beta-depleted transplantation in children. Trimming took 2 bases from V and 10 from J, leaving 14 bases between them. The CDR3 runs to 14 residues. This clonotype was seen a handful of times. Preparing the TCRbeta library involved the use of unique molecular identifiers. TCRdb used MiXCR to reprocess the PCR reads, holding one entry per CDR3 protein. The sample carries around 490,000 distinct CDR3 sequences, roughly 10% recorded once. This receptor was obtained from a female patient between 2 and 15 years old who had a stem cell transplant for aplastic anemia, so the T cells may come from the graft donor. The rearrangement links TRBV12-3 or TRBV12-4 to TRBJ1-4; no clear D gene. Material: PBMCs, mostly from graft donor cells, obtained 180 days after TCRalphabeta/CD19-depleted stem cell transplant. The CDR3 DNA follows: TGTGCCAGCAGTTTAATGGGCGCCGTAGGAAAACTGTTTTTT. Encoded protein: CASSLMGAVGKLFF.